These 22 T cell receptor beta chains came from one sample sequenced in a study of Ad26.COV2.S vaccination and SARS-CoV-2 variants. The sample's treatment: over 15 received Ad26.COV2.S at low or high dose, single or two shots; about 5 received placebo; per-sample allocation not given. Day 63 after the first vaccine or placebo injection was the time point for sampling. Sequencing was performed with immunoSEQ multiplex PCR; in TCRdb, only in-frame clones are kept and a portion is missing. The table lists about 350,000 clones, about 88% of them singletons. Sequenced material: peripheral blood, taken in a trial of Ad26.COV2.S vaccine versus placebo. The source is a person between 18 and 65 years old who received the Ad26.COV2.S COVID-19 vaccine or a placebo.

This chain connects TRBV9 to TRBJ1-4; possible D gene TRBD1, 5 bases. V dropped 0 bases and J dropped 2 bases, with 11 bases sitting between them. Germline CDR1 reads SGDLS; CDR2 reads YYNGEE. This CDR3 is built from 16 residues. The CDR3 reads CASSVDSRVTNEKLFF. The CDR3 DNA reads TGTGCCAGCAGCGTAGATTCCAGGGTTACTAATGAAAAACTGTTTTTT.

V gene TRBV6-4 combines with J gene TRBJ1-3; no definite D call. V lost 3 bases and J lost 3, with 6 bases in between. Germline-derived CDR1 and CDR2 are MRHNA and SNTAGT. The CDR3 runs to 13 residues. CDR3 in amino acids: CASSENFGNTIYF. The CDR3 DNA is TGTGCCAGCAGTGAAAACTTTGGAAACACCATATATTTT.

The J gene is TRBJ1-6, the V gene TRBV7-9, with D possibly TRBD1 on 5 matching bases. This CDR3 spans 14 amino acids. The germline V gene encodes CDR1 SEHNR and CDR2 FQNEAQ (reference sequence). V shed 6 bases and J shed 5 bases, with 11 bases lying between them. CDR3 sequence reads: CASSRDLNNSPLHF. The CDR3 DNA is TGTGCCAGCAGTCGGGACCTGAATAATTCACCCCTCCACTTT. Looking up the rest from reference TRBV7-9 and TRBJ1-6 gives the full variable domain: DTGVSQNPRHKITKRGQNVTFRCDPISEHNRLYWYRQTLGQGPEFLTYFQNEAQLEKSRLLSDRFSAERPKGSFSTLEIQRTEQGDSAMYLCASSRDLNNSPLHFGNGTRLTVT.

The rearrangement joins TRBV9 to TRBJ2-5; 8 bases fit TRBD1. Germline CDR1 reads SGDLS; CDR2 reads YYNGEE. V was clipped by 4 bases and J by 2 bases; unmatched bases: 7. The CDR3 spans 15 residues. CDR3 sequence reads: CASSFTTGAQETQYF. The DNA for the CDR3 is TGTGCCAGCAGCTTTACGACAGGGGCGCAAGAGACCCAGTACTTC.

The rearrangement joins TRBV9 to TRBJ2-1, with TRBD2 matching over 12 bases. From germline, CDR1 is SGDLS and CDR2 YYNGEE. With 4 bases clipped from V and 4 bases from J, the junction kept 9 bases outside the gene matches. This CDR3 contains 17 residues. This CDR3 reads CASSPRTSGNVYNEQFF. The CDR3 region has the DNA TGTGCCAGCAGCCCTAGGACTAGCGGGAACGTTTACAATGAGCAGTTCTTC. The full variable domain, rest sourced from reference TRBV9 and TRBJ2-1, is DSGVTQTPKHLITATGQRVTLRCSPRSGDLSVYWYQQSLDQGLQFLIQYYNGEERAKGNILERFSAQQFPDLHSELNLSSLELGDSALYFCASSPRTSGNVYNEQFFGPGTRLTVL.

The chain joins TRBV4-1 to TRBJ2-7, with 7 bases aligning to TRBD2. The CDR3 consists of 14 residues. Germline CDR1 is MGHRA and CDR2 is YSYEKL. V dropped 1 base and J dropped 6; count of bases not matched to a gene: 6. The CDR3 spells CASSQVTSSAEQYF. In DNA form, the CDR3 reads TGCGCCAGCAGCCAAGTGACTAGCTCCGCCGAGCAGTACTTC.

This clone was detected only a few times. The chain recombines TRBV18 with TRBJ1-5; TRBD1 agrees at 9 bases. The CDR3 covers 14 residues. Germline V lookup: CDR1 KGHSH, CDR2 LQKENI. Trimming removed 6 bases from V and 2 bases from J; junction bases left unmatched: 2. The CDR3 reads CASSGDRGNQPQHF. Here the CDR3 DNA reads TGTGCCAGCTCGGGGGACAGGGGCAATCAGCCCCAGCATTTT.

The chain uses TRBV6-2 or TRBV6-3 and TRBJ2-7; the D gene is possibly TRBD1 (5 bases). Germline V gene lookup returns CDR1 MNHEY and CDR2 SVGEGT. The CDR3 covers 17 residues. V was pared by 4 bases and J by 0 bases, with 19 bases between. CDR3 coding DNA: TGTGCCAGCAGTTTTAGGACACATCCTCCACACTCCTACGAGCAGTACTTC. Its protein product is CASSFRTHPPHSYEQYF.

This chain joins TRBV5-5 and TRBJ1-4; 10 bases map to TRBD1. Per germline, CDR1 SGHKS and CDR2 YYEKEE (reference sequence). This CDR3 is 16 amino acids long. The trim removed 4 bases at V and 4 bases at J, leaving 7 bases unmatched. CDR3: CASSVGQGSNNEKLFF. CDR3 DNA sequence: TGTGCCAGCAGCGTGGGACAGGGGTCAAATAATGAAAAACTGTTTTTT.

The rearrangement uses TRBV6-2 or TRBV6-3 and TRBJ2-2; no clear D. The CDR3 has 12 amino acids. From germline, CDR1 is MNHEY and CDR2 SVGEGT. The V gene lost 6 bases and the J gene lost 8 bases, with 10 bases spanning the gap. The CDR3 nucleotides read TGTGCCAGCAGCCCATTCCGGGGGGAGCTGTTTTTT. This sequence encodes CASSPFRGELFF.

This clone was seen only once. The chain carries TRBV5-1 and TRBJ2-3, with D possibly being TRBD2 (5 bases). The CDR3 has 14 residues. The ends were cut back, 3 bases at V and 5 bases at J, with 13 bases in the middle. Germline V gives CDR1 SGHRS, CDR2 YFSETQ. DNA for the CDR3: TGCGCCAGCAGCTGGCGAGGGCCAGGAGATACGCAGTATTTT. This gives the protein CASSWRGPGDTQYF.

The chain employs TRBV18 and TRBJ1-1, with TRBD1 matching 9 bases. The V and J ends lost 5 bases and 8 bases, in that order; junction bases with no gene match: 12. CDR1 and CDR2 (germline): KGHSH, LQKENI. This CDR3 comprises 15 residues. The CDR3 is CASSSRDRENSEAFF. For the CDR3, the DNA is TGTGCCAGCTCATCCCGGGACAGGGAAAATTCGGAAGCTTTCTTT.

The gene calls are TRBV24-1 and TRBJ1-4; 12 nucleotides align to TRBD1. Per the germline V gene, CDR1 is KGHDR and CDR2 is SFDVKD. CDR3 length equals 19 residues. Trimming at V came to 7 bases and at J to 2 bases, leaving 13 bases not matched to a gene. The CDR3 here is CATRGPGTGGLPTNEKLFF. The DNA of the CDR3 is TGTGCCACCAGAGGCCCCGGGACAGGGGGCCTCCCGACTAATGAAAAACTGTTTTTT.

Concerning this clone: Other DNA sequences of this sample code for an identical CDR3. In nucleotides, the CDR3 is TGTGCCAGCAGCAGGGACCCAGACTACGAGCAGTACTTC. This codes for CASSRDPDYEQYF. This chain connects TRBV6-5 to TRBJ2-7, with D perhaps TRBD1 or TRBD2 (5 bases each). The CDR3 totals 13 residues. The V gene lost 6 bases and the J gene lost 3 bases, with 12 bases spanning the gap. Germline V lookup: CDR1 MNHEY, CDR2 SVGAGI.

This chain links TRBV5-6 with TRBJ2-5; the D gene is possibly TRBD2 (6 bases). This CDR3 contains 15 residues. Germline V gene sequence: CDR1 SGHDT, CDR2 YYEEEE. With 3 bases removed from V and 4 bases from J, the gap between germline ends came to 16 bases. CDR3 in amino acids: CASSWSRGMGETQYF. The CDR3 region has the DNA TGTGCCAGCAGCTGGTCGCGGGGCATGGGAGAGACCCAGTACTTC.

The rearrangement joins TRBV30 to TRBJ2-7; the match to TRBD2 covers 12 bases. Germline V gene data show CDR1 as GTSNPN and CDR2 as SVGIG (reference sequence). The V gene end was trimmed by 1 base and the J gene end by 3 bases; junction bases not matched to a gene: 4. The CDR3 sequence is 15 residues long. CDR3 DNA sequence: TGTGCCTGGAGTGGACTAGCGGGAGCGATCTACGAGCAGTACTTC. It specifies CAWSGLAGAIYEQYF.

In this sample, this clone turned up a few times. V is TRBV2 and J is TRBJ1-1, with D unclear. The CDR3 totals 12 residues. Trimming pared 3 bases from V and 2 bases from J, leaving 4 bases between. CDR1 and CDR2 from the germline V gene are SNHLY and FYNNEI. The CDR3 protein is CASSDSNTEAFF. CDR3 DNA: TGTGCCAGCAGTGACAGTAACACTGAAGCTTTCTTT.

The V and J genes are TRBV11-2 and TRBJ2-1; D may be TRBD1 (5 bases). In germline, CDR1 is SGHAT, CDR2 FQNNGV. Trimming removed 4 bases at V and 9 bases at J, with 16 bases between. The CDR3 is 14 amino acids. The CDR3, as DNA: TGTGCCAGCAGCTCCGAAGGGGTGGGCAGTGAGCAGTTCTTC. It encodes CASSSEGVGSEQFF.

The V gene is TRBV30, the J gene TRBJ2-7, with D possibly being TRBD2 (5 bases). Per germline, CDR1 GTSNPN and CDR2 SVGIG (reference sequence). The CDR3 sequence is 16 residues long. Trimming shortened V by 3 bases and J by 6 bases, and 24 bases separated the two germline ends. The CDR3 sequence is CAWRQHETGKDSEQYF. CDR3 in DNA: TGTGCCTGGAGGCAGCATGAGACGGGAAAGGATTCCGAGCAGTACTTC.

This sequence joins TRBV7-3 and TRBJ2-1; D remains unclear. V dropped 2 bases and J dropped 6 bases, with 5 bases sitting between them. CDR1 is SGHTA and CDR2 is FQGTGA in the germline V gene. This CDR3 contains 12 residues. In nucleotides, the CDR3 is TGTGCCAGCAGCTTAGAAGGCAATGAGCAGTTCTTC. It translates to CASSLEGNEQFF.

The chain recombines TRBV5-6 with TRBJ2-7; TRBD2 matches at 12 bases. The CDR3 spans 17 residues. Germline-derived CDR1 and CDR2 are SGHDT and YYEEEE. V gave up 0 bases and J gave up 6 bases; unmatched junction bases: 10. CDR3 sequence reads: CASSLAHLAGGGIEQYF. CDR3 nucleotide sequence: TGTGCCAGCAGCTTGGCCCACCTAGCGGGAGGGGGAATCGAGCAGTACTTC. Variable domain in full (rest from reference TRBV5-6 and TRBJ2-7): DAGVTQSPTHLIKTRGQQVTLRCSPKSGHDTVSWYQQALGQGPQFIFQYYEEEERQRGNFPDRFSGHQFPNYSSELNVNALLLGDSALYLCASSLAHLAGGGIEQYFGPGTRLTVT.

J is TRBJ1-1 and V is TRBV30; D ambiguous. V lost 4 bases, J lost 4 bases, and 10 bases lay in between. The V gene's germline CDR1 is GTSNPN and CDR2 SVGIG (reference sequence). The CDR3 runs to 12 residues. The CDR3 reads CAWTLRGTEAFF. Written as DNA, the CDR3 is TGTGCCTGGACCTTGCGGGGCACTGAAGCTTTCTTT. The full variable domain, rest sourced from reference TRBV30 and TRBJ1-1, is SQTIHQWPATLVQPVGSPLSLECTVEGTSNPNLYWYRQAAGRGLQLLFYSVGIGQISSEVPQNLSASRPQDRQFILSSKKLLLSDSGFYLCAWTLRGTEAFFGQGTRLTVV.